Described below is a single T cell receptor beta chain sequence and its context. The antigen is unknown. Patients having uncontrolled infection, another autoimmune disease, pregnancy or lactation were not included. The authors took PBMCs from roughly 9.7 ml fresh peripheral blood. This entry belongs to a study of T cells in Graves' hyperthyroidism and ophthalmopathy. Whole-study findings and limits: Most thyroid-expanded clonotypes above 0.001 were also found in blood.

RNA transcripts served as the template for amplifying TCR beta CDR3 regions. TCR CDR3 regions were first amplified by RT-PCR with HTBI primers. Using its own MiXCR run on the multiplex PCR reads, TCRdb lists one record per CDR3 protein. The repertoire holds a few hundred thousand distinct CDR3 sequences, with around 16% as singletons. This CDR3 region has 14 residues. Trimming left V 5 bases short and J 8 bases short, with 16 bases between. Germline CDR1 is SEHNR and CDR2 is FQNEAQ (reference sequence). What was sequenced was blood. This chain connects TRBV7-9 to TRBJ2-1, with a possible D match to TRBD1 (7 bases). The origin of this receptor is a man in his forties with Graves' hyperthyroidism. This CDR3 is CASSVSTGTDEQFF. The CDR3, as DNA: TGTGCCAGCAGCGTATCGACAGGGACTGATGAGCAGTTCTTC.